The sequence of this T cell receptor beta chain was determined in a study of graft-versus-host responses after intestinal transplantation. The wider study: Each transplant was multivisceral, liver-intestinal, or isolated intestinal. Anti-thymocyte globulin induction, then tacrolimus and steroids for about three years, went to all recipients. Broader study findings: In patients with graft-donor T cell macrochimerism, allograft graft-versus-host to host-versus-graft clonal ratios were high. Recipient marrow held GvH clones, some first seen in ileum or blood.

TCRdb's copy holds only in-frame clones and misses some; the assay was immunoSEQ multiplex PCR. Among about 86,000 clones listed, about 88% were seen once. Details on this clone: Its antigen remains unidentified.

Germline values: CDR1 LGHNA, CDR2 YNFKEQ. The CDR3 runs to 16 residues. V shed 1 base and J 7 bases; nucleotides not matched to a gene: 10. This sample comprised unstimulated CD4+ T cells sorted from spleen or lymph node cells, obtained before transplant. The sequence came from a human donor who was the organ donor for an intestinal transplant. The V and J genes are TRBV4-2 and TRBJ2-1; 7 bases match TRBD2. Written as DNA, the CDR3 is TGTGCCAGCAGCCAAGCCCTAGCGGACCCCAGAAATGAGCAGTTCTTC. Its translation is CASSQALADPRNEQFF.